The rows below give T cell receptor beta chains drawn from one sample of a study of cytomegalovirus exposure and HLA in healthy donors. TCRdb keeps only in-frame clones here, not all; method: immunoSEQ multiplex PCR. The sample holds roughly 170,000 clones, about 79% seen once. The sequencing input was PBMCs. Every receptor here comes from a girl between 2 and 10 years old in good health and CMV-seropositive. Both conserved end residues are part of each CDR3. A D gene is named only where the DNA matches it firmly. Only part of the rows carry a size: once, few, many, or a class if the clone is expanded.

CASSYTSELEAFF	TGTGCCAGCAGTTACACTTCCGAGCTTGAAGCTTTCTTT	.	few	TRBV6-5	TRBJ1-1
CASSLKGRSSYGYTF	TGTGCCAGCAGTCTTAAGGGGAGGTCGAGCTATGGCTACACCTTC	.	once	TRBV28	TRBJ1-2
CASSVYLGQGRTEAFF	TGTGCCAGCAGCGTGTATTTAGGACAGGGTCGCACTGAAGCTTTCTTT	TRBD1	.	TRBV9	TRBJ1-1
CATLGRGPYEQYF	TGTGCCACCCTCGGCAGGGGGCCCTACGAGCAGTACTTC	TRBD1	.	TRBV28	TRBJ2-7
CAWSVGRDSQETQYF	TGTGCCTGGAGTGTAGGAAGGGACAGCCAAGAGACCCAGTACTTC	TRBD1	.	TRBV30	TRBJ2-5
CASSVSGTPLPYEQYF	TGTGCCAGCAGTGTATCAGGGACACCATTACCCTACGAGCAGTACTTC	.	.	TRBV28	TRBJ2-7
CASSATGVMNTEAFF	TGTGCCAGCAGCGCGACAGGAGTCATGAACACTGAAGCTTTCTTT	.	.	TRBV11-2	TRBJ1-1
CSVWVQLHSNQPQHF	TGCAGCGTTTGGGTACAGTTACATAGCAATCAGCCCCAGCATTTT	.	.	TRBV29-1	TRBJ1-5
CASVIGGQQNEKLFF	TGTGCCAGCGTAATAGGAGGACAGCAGAATGAAAAACTGTTTTTT	.	.	TRBV11-3	TRBJ1-4
CASSQQNTGELFF	TGTGCCAGTAGTCAACAGAACACCGGGGAGCTGTTTTTT	.	.	TRBV19	TRBJ2-2
CASSLLGNRNEQFF	TGTGCCAGCAGTTTATTAGGTAACAGGAATGAGCAGTTCTTC	.	.	TRBV28	TRBJ2-1
CASSYSGGFEAFF	TGTGCCAGCAGTTACTCGGGCGGGTTTGAAGCTTTCTTT	.	.	TRBV6-6	TRBJ1-1
CASRAWDRGLFYGYTF	TGTGCCAGCAGGGCCTGGGACAGGGGGCTCTTCTATGGCTACACCTTC	TRBD1	.	TRBV28	TRBJ1-2
CASSFQSTGELFF	TGTGCCAGCAGCTTTCAGTCCACCGGGGAGCTGTTTTTT	.	few	TRBV7-9	TRBJ2-2
CASSSDREWGQPQHF	TGTGCCAGCAGCTCAGACAGGGAATGGGGTCAGCCCCAGCATTTT	TRBD1	once	TRBV11-2	TRBJ1-5
CASSIGTGGSNQPQHF	TGCGCCAGCAGCATAGGGACAGGGGGTAGCAATCAGCCCCAGCATTTT	TRBD1	.	TRBV5-1	TRBJ1-5
CASNTPLRDRDVEQYF	TGTGCCAGCAATACCCCCCTAAGGGACAGGGACGTCGAGCAGTACTTC	TRBD1	.	TRBV27	TRBJ2-7
CASSLRDRSSAAYEQYF	TGTGCCAGCAGCTTGAGGGACAGGTCCTCGGCGGCCTACGAGCAGTACTTC	TRBD1	.	TRBV5-4	TRBJ2-7
CASMPREFVTIYF	TGTGCCAGCATGCCGAGGGAGTTTGTCACCATATATTTT	.	.	TRBV6-5	TRBJ1-3
CATSMTPGENQPQHF	TGTGCCACCAGCATGACACCGGGGGAGAATCAGCCCCAGCATTTT	.	.	TRBV15	TRBJ1-5
CASSRIGVADETQYF	TGCGCCAGCAGCCGAATTGGTGTAGCAGACGAGACCCAGTACTTC	.	.	TRBV5-1	TRBJ2-5
CAAGGQGEPPQHF	TGTGCCGCCGGGGGGCAGGGCGAACCGCCCCAGCATTTT	.	.	TRBV10-3	TRBJ1-5
CASSPENRGAKEQYF	TGTGCCAGCAGCCCGGAGAACAGGGGCGCGAAGGAGCAGTACTTC	TRBD1	.	TRBV5-6	TRBJ2-7
CASRHTAGTGNTIYF	TGTGCCAGCAGACACACAGCGGGCACTGGAAACACCATATATTTT	.	few	TRBV6-6	TRBJ1-3
CASSIARTQYF	TGTGCCAGTAGTATAGCGCGTACGCAGTATTTT	.	.	TRBV19	TRBJ2-3
CASVEGGYTF	TGTGCCAGCGTAGAGGGTGGCTACACCTTC	.	.	TRBV2	TRBJ1-2